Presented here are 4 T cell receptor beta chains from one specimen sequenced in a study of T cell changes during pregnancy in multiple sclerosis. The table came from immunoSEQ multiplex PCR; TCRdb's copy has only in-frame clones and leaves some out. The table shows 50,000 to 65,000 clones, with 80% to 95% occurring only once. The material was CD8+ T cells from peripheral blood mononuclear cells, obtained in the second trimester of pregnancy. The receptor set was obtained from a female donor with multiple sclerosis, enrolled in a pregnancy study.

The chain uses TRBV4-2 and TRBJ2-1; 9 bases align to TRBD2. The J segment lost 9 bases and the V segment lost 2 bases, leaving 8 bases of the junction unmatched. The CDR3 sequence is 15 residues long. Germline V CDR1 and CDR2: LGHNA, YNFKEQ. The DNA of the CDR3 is TGTGCCAGCAGCCAAACCTTAGCGGGAGCCTCTGAGCAGTTCTTC. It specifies CASSQTLAGASEQFF.

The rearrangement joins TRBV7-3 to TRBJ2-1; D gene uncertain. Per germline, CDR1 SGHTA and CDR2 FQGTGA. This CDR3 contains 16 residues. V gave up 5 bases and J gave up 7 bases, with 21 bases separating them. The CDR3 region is CASSPMAGAPNNEQFF. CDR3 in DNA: TGTGCCAGCAGCCCAATGGCTGGTGCTCCAAATAATGAGCAGTTCTTC.

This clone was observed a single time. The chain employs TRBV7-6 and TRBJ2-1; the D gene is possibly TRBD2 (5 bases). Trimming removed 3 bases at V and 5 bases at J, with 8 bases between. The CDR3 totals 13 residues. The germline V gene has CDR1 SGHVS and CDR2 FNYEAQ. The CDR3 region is CASSFGNHNEQFF. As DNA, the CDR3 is TGTGCCAGCAGCTTCGGGAATCACAATGAGCAGTTCTTC.

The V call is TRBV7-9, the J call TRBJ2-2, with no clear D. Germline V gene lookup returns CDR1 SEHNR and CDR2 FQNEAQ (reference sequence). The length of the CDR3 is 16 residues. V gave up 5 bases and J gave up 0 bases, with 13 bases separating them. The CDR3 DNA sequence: TGTGCCAGCAGCGGATTACAGTTGGCGAACACCGGGGAGCTGTTTTTT. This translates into CASSGLQLANTGELFF.